One and the same sample provided the 12 T cell receptor beta chains below, sequenced in a study of blood T cell repertoires in COVID-19. Method: immunoSEQ multiplex PCR; TCRdb's copy keeps in-frame clones and lacks some. The sample has about 200,000 clones, around 89% seen once; the top ten hold approximately 8%. Sequencing input: PBMCs or T cells enriched from blood (not recorded which). The receptors originated from a woman aged 18-30 years who had recovered from COVID-19.

This chain links TRBV7-3 with TRBJ1-4; weak D call: TRBD1 (6 bases). Deletions cut 2 bases from V and 0 bases from J, with 19 bases between. Germline V gene lookup returns CDR1 SGHTA and CDR2 FQGTGA. The CDR3 loop spans 19 amino acids. The chain's CDR3 is CASSLLGRGYSSTNEKLFF. The CDR3 coding sequence is TGTGCCAGCAGCTTATTAGGCAGGGGCTATTCCTCAACTAATGAAAAACTGTTTTTT. The full variable domain, in which reference TRBV7-3 and TRBJ1-4 provide the parts outside the CDR3, is GAGVSQTPSNKVTEKGKYVELRCDPISGHTALYWYRQSLGQGPEFLIYFQGTGAADDSGLPNDRFFAVRPEGSVSTLKIQRTERGDSAVYLCASSLLGRGYSSTNEKLFFGSGTQLSVL.

The chain recombines TRBV12-3 or TRBV12-4 with TRBJ1-6; D is unresolved. Between the trimmed V and J ends, which lost 2 bases and 5 bases, there was a span of 4 bases. The CDR3 covers 13 residues. CDR3 residues: CASSLQDNSPLHF. CDR3 bases: TGTGCCAGCAGTTTACAGGATAATTCACCCCTCCACTTT.

The chain combines TRBV14 with TRBJ2-7, with 11 bases lining up with TRBD1. This CDR3 has 15 amino acids. Germline V gene sequence: CDR1 SGHDN, CDR2 FVKESK. V gave up 4 bases and J gave up 4 bases; unmatched junction bases: 6. The CDR3 reads CASSRTDRGQYEQYF. In nucleotides, the CDR3 is TGTGCCAGCAGCCGTACGGACAGGGGGCAATACGAGCAGTACTTC.

This clone was seen a single time. The V gene is TRBV18, the J gene TRBJ2-7; D is possibly TRBD1 (5 bases). The CDR3 contains 13 residues. V was clipped by 3 bases and J by 2 bases, with 8 bases between them. Germline CDR1 reads KGHSH; CDR2 reads LQKENI. CDR3 bases: TGTGCCAGCTCACCGGGCAGGGCCTACGAGCAGTACTTC. It is translated as CASSPGRAYEQYF.

The genes are TRBV28 and TRBJ1-5, with D unresolved. Trimming left V 5 bases short and J 7 bases short, with 9 bases between. Germline V CDR1 and CDR2: MDHEN, SYDVKM. This CDR3 comprises 12 residues. The CDR3 DNA reads as TGTGCCAGCAGTCTCCGGGGACAGCCCCAGCATTTT. Translation gives CASSLRGQPQHF.

The V gene is TRBV27, the J gene TRBJ1-1; D is perhaps TRBD1 (5 bases). This CDR3 spans 15 amino acids. Per germline, CDR1 MNHEY and CDR2 SMNVEV (reference sequence). Trimming cost V 2 bases and J 3 bases, with 13 bases left between them. CDR3 sequence reads: CASSLSWAGDTEAFF. DNA of the CDR3: TGTGCCAGCAGTTTAAGCTGGGCGGGGGACACTGAAGCTTTCTTT.

This clone was picked up one time. The chain combines TRBV24-1 with TRBJ1-2; 7 nucleotides agree with TRBD1. Germline V gives CDR1 KGHDR, CDR2 SFDVKD. This CDR3 is 15 amino acids long. With V trimmed by 2 bases and J by 7 bases, 9 bases remained unmatched. CDR3 nucleotide sequence: TGTGCCACCAGTGATTCCTCAGGGGGGCTGGGTGGCTACACCTTC. Translation gives CATSDSSGGLGGYTF.

The rearrangement uses TRBV29-1 and TRBJ1-1, with 9 bases matching TRBD1. The ends lost 6 bases at V and 3 bases at J; junction bases unmatched: 5. Germline V CDR1 and CDR2: SQVTM, ANQGSEA. The CDR3 totals 13 residues. Here the CDR3 reads CSVRGTGHTEAFF. In nucleotides, the CDR3 is TGCAGCGTCCGAGGGACAGGGCACACTGAAGCTTTCTTT.

The genes are TRBV6-6 and TRBJ1-1, with D possibly being TRBD1 (6 bases). This CDR3 is 14 amino acids long. V was cut by 0 bases and J by 6 bases, with 11 bases left in between. CDR1 and CDR2 from the germline V gene are MNHNY and SVGAGI (reference sequence). CDR3 loop: CASSYSPGAAEAFF. The CDR3 DNA follows: TGTGCCAGCAGTTACTCCCCAGGGGCAGCTGAAGCTTTCTTT.

This clone appeared a few times. This rearrangement joins TRBV10-3 to TRBJ1-3; 9 bases are a match to TRBD1. Trimming cost V 7 bases and J 4 bases; bases outside gene matches: 8. Germline-derived CDR1 and CDR2 are ENHRY and SYGVKD. The CDR3 spans 15 residues. CDR3 amino acids: CAITLGQGKGNTIYF. As DNA, the CDR3 is TGTGCCATCACCCTAGGACAGGGGAAAGGAAACACCATATATTTT.

The chain has TRBV12-3 or TRBV12-4 and TRBJ2-4; possible D gene TRBD2, 5 bases. There are 13 residues in the CDR3. Between the trimmed V and J ends, which lost 7 bases and 3 bases, there was a span of 10 bases. CDR3 bases: TGTGCCAGCACCGGGGATGGCAAAAACATTCAGTACTTC. As protein: CASTGDGKNIQYF.

The CDR3 protein is CASSLSGRDTEAFF. The DNA of the CDR3 is TGTGCCAGCAGCTTGAGTGGGAGGGACACTGAAGCTTTCTTT. This chain links TRBV7-9 with TRBJ1-1, with D hard to call. The CDR3 totals 14 residues. The V end lost 3 bases, the J end lost 3 bases, and 11 bases lay between the germline ends. Per germline, CDR1 SEHNR and CDR2 FQNEAQ (reference sequence).